Listed here are 30 T cell receptor beta chains from one sample, sequenced in a study of cytomegalovirus exposure and HLA in healthy donors. PCR employed 60 Vbeta and 13 Jbeta primers. Only in-frame clones appear in the TCRdb table, and some are missing; sequencing was by immunoSEQ multiplex PCR. The repertoire has 120,000 or so clones, around 80% of them found once; the top ten carry 0.95% to 1.5%. The sample taken for sequencing was PBMCs. These receptors originate from a female donor in good health and CMV-seronegative.

This chain links TRBV7-6 with TRBJ2-7, with 7 nucleotides matching TRBD1. The CDR3 has 15 residues. J gave up 5 bases and V 5 bases, and 12 bases lay outside the gene matches. Germline lookup yields CDR1 SGHVS and CDR2 FNYEAQ. The CDR3 loop reads CASSRTGTVPHEQYF. CDR3 sequence (DNA): TGTGCCAGCAGCCGAACGGGGACAGTTCCCCACGAGCAGTACTTC.

Remarks on this clone: A junction boundary mismatches the germline segment, possibly from a read error. This chain uses TRBV7-7 with TRBJ2-5; 8 bases match TRBD2. The CDR3 totals 16 residues. The germline V gene has CDR1 SSHAT and CDR2 FNYEAQ (reference sequence). CDR3 sequence reads: CASSLGTAGGRETQYF. CDR3 coding DNA: TGTGCTAGCAGCCTAGGGACGGCGGGGGGCCGGGAGACCCAGTACTTC.

The chain carries TRBV9 and TRBJ2-7; the match to TRBD1 covers 9 bases. Germline CDR1 and CDR2: SGDLS and YYNGEE. The CDR3 covers 14 residues. Germline trimming cut 4 bases from V and 5 bases from J; bases unmatched to any gene: 7. The DNA of the CDR3 is TGTGCCAGCAGCCTGGGGACAGGGCTCCACGAGCAGTACTTC. Its protein is CASSLGTGLHEQYF.

The rearrangement joins TRBV10-2 to TRBJ2-7; 11 bases are shared with TRBD2. Trimming at V came to 7 bases and at J to 4 bases, leaving 9 bases not matched to a gene. The germline V gene encodes CDR1 WSHSY and CDR2 SAAADI. This CDR3 has 15 residues. The DNA of the CDR3 is TGCGCCAGCACCGACCTTAGCGGGAGGGAGTACGAGCAGTACTTC. Protein product: CASTDLSGREYEQYF.

The chain has TRBV20-1 and TRBJ2-7, with no clear D. CDR1 is DFQATT and CDR2 is SNEGSKA in the germline V gene (reference sequence). Trimming removed 3 bases at V and 3 bases at J, with 6 bases between. The CDR3 has 11 amino acids. Written as DNA, the CDR3 is TGCAGTGCTAGTCAGAACTACGAGCAGTACTTC. It yields the protein CSASQNYEQYF.

The gene calls are TRBV19 and TRBJ1-3; 11 bases fit TRBD1. Germline V gene data show CDR1 as LNHDA and CDR2 as SQIVND (reference sequence). J was trimmed by 7 bases and V by 7 bases; bases with no gene match: 6. The CDR3 sequence is 14 residues long. CDR3 in DNA: TGTGCCAGTACGTCGGACAGGGGGCGGAACACCATATATTTT. Translated, it gives CASTSDRGRNTIYF.

The V call is TRBV7-2, the J call TRBJ1-6, with D possibly TRBD1 on 5 matching bases. V lost 1 base and J 10 bases, leaving 14 bases between the germline ends. CDR1 SGHTA and CDR2 FQGNSA come from the germline V gene. The CDR3 has 15 amino acids. The CDR3, as DNA: TGTGCCAGCAGCTTAGTGGGGGGAATTGAATCACCCCTCCACTTT. Protein product: CASSLVGGIESPLHF.

CDR3 sequence: CASSLVSRGSEQFF. The CDR3 DNA is TGTGCCAGCAGCTTAGTTTCGCGCGGGTCTGAGCAGTTCTTC. The chain joins TRBV7-8 to TRBJ2-1, with D perhaps matching TRBD2 (5 bases). The ends were cut back, 1 base at V and 9 bases at J, with 13 bases in the middle. In germline, CDR1 is SGHVS, CDR2 FQNEAQ. This CDR3 comprises 14 residues. The whole variable domain, filled in from reference TRBV7-8 and TRBJ2-1, reads GAGVSQSPRYKVAKRGQDVALRCDPISGHVSLFWYQQALGQGPEFLTYFQNEAQLDKSGLPSDRFFAERPEGSVSTLKIQRTQQEDSAVYLCASSLVSRGSEQFFGPGTRLTVL.

This chain uses TRBV6-5 with TRBJ1-1; TRBD1 matches at 7 bases. CDR3 length: 13 residues. Germline V gene data show CDR1 as MNHEY and CDR2 as SVGAGI. J lost 4 bases, V lost 5 bases, and 4 bases had no gene match. As DNA, the CDR3 is TGTGCCAGCAGTACCGGGACAGCCACTGAAGCTTTCTTT. This gives the protein CASSTGTATEAFF.

The chain carries TRBV5-1 and TRBJ2-3; the D gene is possibly TRBD1 (5 bases). V shed 4 bases and J shed 1 base, with 13 bases lying between them. CDR3 size: 15 residues. Germline CDR1 SGHRS, CDR2 YFSETQ. The CDR3: CASSQQEVGTDTQYF. The CDR3 DNA sequence: TGCGCCAGCAGCCAACAGGAAGTTGGCACAGATACGCAGTATTTT.

The rearrangement joins TRBV10-3 to TRBJ1-1; a weak D match, TRBD1 (6 bases). V lost 6 bases to trimming and J lost 1 base, with 12 bases between them. The CDR3 consists of 14 residues. Germline loops: CDR1 ENHRY, CDR2 SYGVKD. CDR3 coding DNA: TGTGCCATCAGGGACAGTAACCCGAACACTGAAGCTTTCTTT. It encodes CAIRDSNPNTEAFF.

This chain links TRBV19 with TRBJ2-1; D is ambiguous. The CDR3 is 14 residues long. V lost 4 bases, J lost 7 bases, and 14 bases lay in between. Germline V gives CDR1 LNHDA, CDR2 SQIVND (reference sequence). The CDR3: CASSKATQENEQFF. In DNA, the CDR3 is TGTGCCAGTAGTAAGGCGACACAAGAGAATGAGCAGTTCTTC.

The chain recombines TRBV5-1 with TRBJ1-3; the D is unclear. Germline CDR1 reads SGHRS; CDR2 reads YFSETQ. Deletions cut 4 bases from V and 4 bases from J, with 12 bases between. This CDR3 contains 14 residues. Written as DNA, the CDR3 is TGCGCCAGCAGCGACCCTACCGGGGGAAACACCATATATTTT. Protein: CASSDPTGGNTIYF.

This chain uses TRBV11-2 with TRBJ2-3; tentative D call: TRBD2 (7 bases). The V and J ends lost 0 bases and 6 bases respectively, with 22 bases between them. Germline lookup yields CDR1 SGHAT and CDR2 FQNNGV. This CDR3 is 18 amino acids long. The chain's CDR3 is CASSLDGTGGRGSDTQYF. In DNA, the CDR3 is TGTGCCAGCAGCTTAGATGGAACGGGGGGCCGAGGCTCCGATACGCAGTATTTT.

The gene calls are TRBV5-1 and TRBJ1-2; 7 nucleotides agree with TRBD1. This CDR3 spans 14 amino acids. CDR1 SGHRS and CDR2 YFSETQ come from the germline V gene. V was pared by 4 bases and J by 2 bases, with 5 bases of the junction left unmatched. Here the CDR3 reads CASSARGQNYGYTF. The CDR3 bases are TGCGCCAGCAGCGCGCGGGGACAGAACTATGGCTACACCTTC.

This chain joins TRBV21-1 and TRBJ1-5; whether TRBD1, the table's D call, matches the DNA was not checked. TRBV21-1 is a recognized pseudogene. The CDR3 contains 18 residues. The CDR3 loop reads CASSKSRGQAYSNQPQHF. Here the CDR3 DNA reads TGTGCCAGCAGCAAATCTAGAGGACAGGCCTATAGCAATCAGCCCCAGCATTTT.

The rearrangement joins TRBV6-5 to TRBJ2-7, with TRBD1 matching over 8 bases. The CDR3 has 14 amino acids. V trimming: 8 bases; J trimming: 4 bases; junction bases outside the gene matches: 10. The germline CDR1 and CDR2 sequences are MNHEY and SVGAGI. CDR3 sequence: CASGWGQAPYEQYF. CDR3 DNA: TGTGCCAGCGGGTGGGGACAGGCACCTTACGAGCAGTACTTC.

This clone is a singleton in its sample. V and J are TRBV27 and TRBJ1-1, with TRBD1 as a possible D gene (5 bases). The CDR3 sequence is 16 residues long. The V gene's germline CDR1 is MNHEY and CDR2 SMNVEV (reference sequence). V shed 6 bases and J shed 0 bases, with 17 bases lying between them. In DNA, the CDR3 is TGTGCCAGCAGACTCAACCTGGACAAATTGAACACTGAAGCTTTCTTT. Translating gives CASRLNLDKLNTEAFF.

The genes are TRBV5-1 and TRBJ1-1; D not resolved. Germline assignment: CDR1 SGHRS and CDR2 YFSETQ. The CDR3 is 15 amino acids. V lost 0 bases and J lost 7, with 16 bases in between. Here the CDR3 reads CASSLAAGKIGEAFF. In DNA form, the CDR3 reads TGCGCCAGCAGCTTGGCCGCAGGTAAGATTGGTGAAGCTTTCTTT.

This chain joins TRBV18 and TRBJ2-1; 8 positions match TRBD2. Germline CDR1 is KGHSH and CDR2 is LQKENI. The CDR3 is 16 amino acids. V dropped 3 bases and J dropped 5; count of bases not matched to a gene: 9. The CDR3 region is CASSPYPGTRDNEQFF. In nucleotides, the CDR3 is TGTGCCAGCTCACCGTATCCCGGGACTAGAGACAATGAGCAGTTCTTC. The whole variable domain, remainder taken from reference TRBV18 and TRBJ2-1, is NAGVMQNPRHLVRRRGQEARLRCSPMKGHSHVYWYRQLPEEGLKFMVYLQKENIIDESGMPKERFSAEFPKEGPSILRIQQVVRGDSAAYFCASSPYPGTRDNEQFFGPGTRLTVL.

J is TRBJ1-2 and V is TRBV6-5; 8 positions match TRBD1. The CDR3 is made up of 13 amino acids. Germline V gene data show CDR1 as MNHEY and CDR2 as SVGAGI. Germline trimming cut 10 bases from V and 8 bases from J; bases unmatched to any gene: 12. CDR3 sequence: CATRDRLLGGYTF. CDR3 coding DNA: TGTGCCACCAGGGACAGGTTGTTGGGCGGCTACACCTTC.

This clone showed up just a few times. This sequence joins TRBV7-9 and TRBJ2-2; D is unclear. Germline V gene lookup returns CDR1 SEHNR and CDR2 FQNEAQ (reference sequence). The CDR3 sequence is 13 residues long. Trimming left V 5 bases short and J 6 bases short, with 10 bases between. The CDR3 sequence is CASSPRAPGELFF. The CDR3 region has the DNA TGTGCCAGCAGCCCTAGAGCTCCCGGGGAGCTGTTTTTT.

This clone was observed once. The CDR3 nucleotides read TGTGCCAGCAGCGTAGGAGGACTAGCGGGGAGCACAGATACGCAGTATTTT. It encodes CASSVGGLAGSTDTQYF. V usage is TRBV9 and J usage is TRBJ2-3; 12 nucleotides line up with TRBD2. The CDR3 is made up of 17 amino acids. Per the germline V gene, CDR1 is SGDLS and CDR2 is YYNGEE. With 0 bases clipped from V and 0 bases from J, the junction kept 2 bases outside the gene matches.

The chain has TRBV25-1 and TRBJ1-2; D unresolved. Trimming removed 0 bases at V and 4 bases at J, with 18 bases between. Looked up from germline, CDR1 is MGHDK and CDR2 is SYGVNS. This CDR3 is 17 amino acids long. CDR3 sequence (DNA): TGTGCCAGCAGTGAATATTCAGGAGGGATCCCTCCCTATGGCTACACCTTC. Translated: CASSEYSGGIPPYGYTF.

The rearrangement uses TRBV5-4 and TRBJ2-7, with 10 positions matching TRBD2. Germline CDR1 SGHNT, CDR2 YYREEE (reference sequence). Trimming took 4 bases from V and 10 from J; bases not matched to a gene: 20. CDR3 length: 17 residues. The CDR3 sequence: CASSPGLAKGSKIQQYF. The CDR3 coding sequence is TGTGCCAGCAGCCCGGGACTAGCGAAAGGATCAAAGATTCAACAGTACTTC.

The chain uses TRBV28 and TRBJ1-6; D gene uncertain. V was trimmed by 8 bases and J by 8 bases, leaving 16 bases between them. The CDR3 is made up of 14 amino acids. CDR1 MDHEN and CDR2 SYDVKM come from the germline V gene. Written as DNA, the CDR3 is TGTGCCAGCGGAGGGAGGTTAGGAGATTCACCCCTCCACTTT. It specifies CASGGRLGDSPLHF.

Concerning this clone: Other nucleotide sequences from this sample produce the same CDR3. CDR3 DNA sequence: TGTGCCAGCAGCCCCACAGGGCAGACTTATGGCTACACCTTC. Its protein product is CASSPTGQTYGYTF. The V and J genes are TRBV7-3 and TRBJ1-2, with a possible D match to TRBD1 (6 bases). Germline-derived CDR1 and CDR2 are SGHTA and FQGTGA. CDR3 size: 14 residues. V lost 5 bases, J lost 5 bases, and 15 bases lay in between.

This clone was picked up a small number of times. CDR3 region: CASSVDRDQPQHF. The CDR3 nucleotides are TGTGCCAGCAGTGTGGACAGGGACCAGCCCCAGCATTTT. The chain recombines TRBV6-5 with TRBJ1-5; 8 nucleotides line up with TRBD1. In germline, CDR1 is MNHEY, CDR2 SVGAGI. This CDR3 has 13 amino acids. Germline trimming cut 5 bases from V and 7 bases from J; bases unmatched to any gene: 4.

This clone was seen more than once but under ten times. The V and J genes are TRBV5-1 and TRBJ1-4; maybe TRBD1 (5 bases). Between the trimmed V and J ends, which lost 3 bases and 8 bases, there was a span of 14 bases. The CDR3 is 14 residues long. Germline CDR1 and CDR2: SGHRS and YFSETQ. The CDR3 spells CASSSTVEGEKLFF. The CDR3 bases are TGCGCCAGCAGCTCGACAGTCGAAGGGGAAAAACTGTTTTTT.

The V gene is TRBV29-1, the J gene TRBJ2-1, with 8 positions matching TRBD1. Germline V lookup: CDR1 SQVTM, CDR2 ANQGSEA. This CDR3 spans 17 amino acids. Trimming at V came to 3 bases and at J to 5 bases, leaving 15 bases not matched to a gene. The CDR3 here is CSVDQTGEGRVHNEQFF. CDR3 nucleotide sequence: TGCAGCGTTGACCAGACAGGGGAAGGGCGGGTACACAATGAGCAGTTCTTC.